Below are 21 T cell receptor beta chains sequenced from a single sample in a study of cytomegalovirus exposure and HLA in healthy donors. This PCR relied on a set of 60 Vbeta primers and 13 Jbeta primers. Some clones are missing from TCRdb's copy, which holds only in-frame ones; the method was immunoSEQ multiplex PCR. The profile shows some 150,000 clones, around nine tenths of them singletons. Sample: PBMCs. These receptors all come from a woman in her thirties in good health and CMV-seronegative.

The gene calls are TRBV18 and TRBJ1-1; no reliable D call. Germline V gene sequence: CDR1 KGHSH, CDR2 LQKENI. The V end lost 3 bases, the J end lost 0 bases, and 11 bases lay between the germline ends. CDR3 length: 15 amino acids. The CDR3 spells CASSPSLRMNTEAFF. The CDR3 DNA follows: TGTGCCAGCTCACCCTCCCTCAGGATGAACACTGAAGCTTTCTTT. Filled out from reference TRBV18 and TRBJ1-1, the complete variable domain reads NAGVMQNPRHLVRRRGQEARLRCSPMKGHSHVYWYRQLPEEGLKFMVYLQKENIIDESGMPKERFSAEFPKEGPSILRIQQVVRGDSAAYFCASSPSLRMNTEAFFGQGTRLTVV.

V gene TRBV10-2 combines with J gene TRBJ2-1, with D unclear. The CDR3 runs to 11 residues. Deletions cut 6 bases from V and 2 bases from J, with 2 bases between. Germline lookup yields CDR1 WSHSY and CDR2 SAAADI. The DNA for the CDR3 is TGCGCCAGCAGCGCCTACAATGAGCAGTTCTTC. It is translated as CASSAYNEQFF.

V and J are TRBV28 and TRBJ1-2, with 12 nucleotides matching TRBD1. The CDR3 runs 17 residues. Germline CDR1 is MDHEN and CDR2 is SYDVKM. Germline trimming cut 7 bases from V and 8 bases from J; bases unmatched to any gene: 17. This CDR3 reads CASIPGGTGGLGAGYTF. The CDR3 region has the DNA TGTGCCAGCATTCCCGGTGGGACAGGGGGCTTGGGGGCAGGCTACACCTTC.

The chain couples TRBV7-9 to TRBJ2-5; D is perhaps TRBD2 (6 bases). This CDR3 has 14 amino acids. Trimming took off 5 bases at V and 3 bases at J, with 13 bases between the two ends. Germline V gene sequence: CDR1 SEHNR, CDR2 FQNEAQ (reference sequence). Here the CDR3 DNA reads TGTGCCAGCAGCACTTGGGACTTAGAAGAGACCCAGTACTTC. It yields the protein CASSTWDLEETQYF.

For this clone: Different DNA sequences within this sample yield the same CDR3. The gene calls are TRBV4-3 and TRBJ1-1, with D maybe TRBD1 (5 bases). CDR1 is LGHNA and CDR2 is YSLEER in the germline V gene. The CDR3 length is 15 residues. V lost 0 bases and J 4 bases, leaving 12 bases between the germline ends. This CDR3 reads CASSQDRTGGTEAFF. CDR3 nucleotide sequence: TGCGCCAGCAGCCAAGACCGGACGGGGGGCACTGAAGCTTTCTTT.

The V gene is TRBV28, the J gene TRBJ2-3; TRBD1 matches 9 bases. The V gene's germline CDR1 is MDHEN and CDR2 SYDVKM. The CDR3 loop spans 15 amino acids. The V gene end was trimmed by 5 bases and the J gene end by 4 bases; junction bases not matched to a gene: 7. The CDR3 sequence: CASSPMDRGPDTQYF. The CDR3 DNA is TGTGCCAGCAGTCCTATGGACAGGGGTCCAGATACGCAGTATTTT.

This chain links TRBV7-2 with TRBJ2-1; 9 bases are a match to TRBD2. The CDR3 has 17 residues. Germline assignment: CDR1 SGHTA and CDR2 FQGNSA. V trimming: 1 base; J trimming: 4 bases; junction bases outside the gene matches: 8. Here the CDR3 reads CASSLGPISGRYNEQFF. The CDR3 nucleotides are TGTGCCAGCAGCTTAGGGCCCATTAGCGGGAGATACAATGAGCAGTTCTTC.

The V and J genes are TRBV7-2 and TRBJ2-7; 8 bases fit TRBD2. V gave up 4 bases and J gave up 12 bases; unmatched junction bases: 23. There are 17 residues in the CDR3. Germline V lookup: CDR1 SGHTA, CDR2 FQGNSA. The CDR3 reads CASSSPGLGNTRGIRYF. The CDR3 DNA reads as TGTGCCAGCAGCTCCCCGGGACTAGGGAATACTCGTGGTATTCGGTACTTC.

The rearrangement joins TRBV27 to TRBJ2-2, with 8 positions matching TRBD2. This CDR3 has 15 residues. Germline V gene sequence: CDR1 MNHEY, CDR2 SMNVEV (reference sequence). V shed 5 bases and J 2 bases; nucleotides not matched to a gene: 4. CDR3 DNA: TGTGCCAGCAGTCCCTTAGCGGGAAACACCGGGGAGCTGTTTTTT. Its translation: CASSPLAGNTGELFF.

A remark on this clone: The germline gene is not matched at one end of the junction; a read error may be the cause. The chain couples TRBV5-6 to TRBJ2-3; 13 nucleotides match TRBD2. The CDR3 has 18 residues. From germline, CDR1 is SGHDT and CDR2 YYEEEE. CDR3 DNA sequence: TGTGCCAGCAGCTACCGGACTAGCGGGAGTCGCTCCACAGATACGCGGTATTTT. It encodes CASSYRTSGSRSTDTRYF.

This clone was recorded only once. The chain uses TRBV11-2 and TRBJ2-3; perhaps TRBD1 as D (6 bases). Trimming took off 0 bases at V and 6 bases at J, with 22 bases between the two ends. The CDR3 spans 18 residues. CDR1 SGHAT and CDR2 FQNNGV come from the germline V gene. CDR3 in DNA: TGTGCCAGCAGCTTAGAAACGGTAGGACAGATCAGCCCGGATACGCAGTATTTT. As protein: CASSLETVGQISPDTQYF. Full variable domain (outside the CDR3, taken from reference TRBV11-2 and TRBJ2-3): EAGVAQSPRYKIIEKRQSVAFWCNPISGHATLYWYQQILGQGPKLLIQFQNNGVVDDSQLPKDRFSAERLKGVDSTLKIQPAKLEDSAVYLCASSLETVGQISPDTQYFGPGTRLTVL.

This chain uses TRBV6-5 with TRBJ2-3; 7 bases line up with TRBD2. This CDR3 region has 14 residues. The V gene's germline CDR1 is MNHEY and CDR2 SVGAGI. J gave up 4 bases and V 10 bases, and 11 bases lay outside the gene matches. The DNA for the CDR3 is TGTGCCACCAGAGCGGGGATCATCCCAGATACGCAGTATTTT. Translation: CATRAGIIPDTQYF.

The chain couples TRBV28 to TRBJ2-1; D unresolved. The CDR3 runs 10 residues. Per germline, CDR1 MDHEN and CDR2 SYDVKM. The germline V and J ends were trimmed by 5 bases and 9 bases, with 5 bases remaining between them. CDR3 residues: CASSVREQFF. The CDR3 DNA reads as TGTGCCAGCAGTGTCCGTGAGCAGTTCTTC.

V and J are TRBV18 and TRBJ2-7, with D tentatively TRBD2 (6 bases). Germline CDR1 and CDR2: KGHSH and LQKENI. V lost 6 bases, J lost 0 bases, and 12 bases lay in between. The CDR3 consists of 14 residues. The CDR3: CASSAGSSSYEQYF. The DNA for the CDR3 is TGTGCCAGCTCGGCGGGATCCAGCTCCTACGAGCAGTACTTC. The variable domain in full, completed from reference TRBV18 and TRBJ2-7, reads NAGVMQNPRHLVRRRGQEARLRCSPMKGHSHVYWYRQLPEEGLKFMVYLQKENIIDESGMPKERFSAEFPKEGPSILRIQQVVRGDSAAYFCASSAGSSSYEQYFGPGTRLTVT.

The J gene is TRBJ2-2, the V gene TRBV4-3; 13 bases match TRBD2. The germline gives CDR1 LGHNA, CDR2 YSLEER. CDR3 length: 16 amino acids. With 0 bases clipped from V and 6 bases from J, the junction kept 1 base outside the gene matches. CDR3: CASSQETSGGAGELFF. For the CDR3, the DNA is TGCGCCAGCAGCCAAGAAACTAGCGGGGGGGCCGGGGAGCTGTTTTTT.

The chain employs TRBV4-1 and TRBJ1-4, with a tentative D call TRBD1 (5 bases). Germline V gene sequence: CDR1 MGHRA, CDR2 YSYEKL. V was shortened by 0 bases and J by 4 bases, with 9 bases between the two germline ends. CDR3 size: 15 residues. CDR3 DNA sequence: TGCGCCAGCAGCCAAGAAGTCGGGGGTAATGAAAAACTGTTTTTT. Protein: CASSQEVGGNEKLFF.

To note about this clone: The same CDR3 arises from other DNA sequences in this sample as well. The rearrangement uses TRBV19 and TRBJ1-1, with 7 positions matching TRBD1. J lost 4 bases, V lost 5 bases, and 7 bases had no gene match. Germline CDR1 LNHDA, CDR2 SQIVND (reference sequence). The CDR3 is 14 residues long. The DNA of the CDR3 is TGTGCCAGTAGTTCAAGACAGGGTAGCACTGAAGCTTTCTTT. Translation: CASSSRQGSTEAFF. Full variable domain (missing parts from reference TRBV19 and TRBJ1-1): DGGITQSPKYLFRKEGQNVTLSCEQNLNHDAMYWYRQDPGQGLRLIYYSQIVNDFQKGDIAEGYSVSREKKESFPLTVTSAQKNPTAFYLCASSSRQGSTEAFFGQGTRLTVV.

As regards this clone: Other DNA sequences within the sample encode an identical CDR3. J is TRBJ2-2 and V is TRBV7-3, with 7 nucleotides matching TRBD2. V lost 4 bases, J lost 6 bases, and 8 bases stayed unmatched. The germline gives CDR1 SGHTA, CDR2 FQGTGA. The CDR3 consists of 15 residues. CDR3 residues: CASSSRPAGAGELFF. Written as DNA, the CDR3 is TGTGCCAGCAGCTCCCGCCCCGCGGGAGCCGGGGAGCTGTTTTTT.

V gene TRBV25-1 combines with J gene TRBJ2-4; 7 positions agree with TRBD1. The CDR3 loop spans 17 amino acids. Germline-derived CDR1 and CDR2 are MGHDK and SYGVNS. Trimming removed 1 base from V and 1 base from J; junction bases left unmatched: 7. CDR3 residues: CASSEFQGGSAKNIQYF. In DNA form, the CDR3 reads TGTGCCAGCAGTGAATTTCAAGGGGGCTCGGCCAAAAACATTCAGTACTTC.

The chain is built from TRBV28 and TRBJ1-4; D ambiguous. The CDR3 runs 15 residues. V was pared by 7 bases and J by 17 bases, with 29 bases between. Germline loops: CDR1 MDHEN, CDR2 SYDVKM. The CDR3 loop reads CASKPAGRSHTTNFF. The CDR3, as DNA: TGTGCCAGCAAACCCGCCGGCAGAAGTCATACTACAAATTTTTTT. The whole variable domain, remainder taken from reference TRBV28 and TRBJ1-4, is DVKVTQSSRYLVKRTGEKVFLECVQDMDHENMFWYRQDPGLGLRLIYFSYDVKMKEKGDIPEGYSVSREKKERFSLILESASTNQTSMYLCASKPAGRSHTTNFFGSGTQLSVL.

V is TRBV4-3 and J is TRBJ2-1; D perhaps matches TRBD1 (5 bases). With 1 base removed from V and 0 bases from J, the gap between germline ends came to 19 bases. Germline V gene data show CDR1 as LGHNA and CDR2 as YSLEER. This CDR3 has 19 residues. Here the CDR3 DNA reads TGCGCCAGCAGCCAAGGACTCCCGACAGAACTAAGCTCCTACAATGAGCAGTTCTTC. Residues: CASSQGLPTELSSYNEQFF.